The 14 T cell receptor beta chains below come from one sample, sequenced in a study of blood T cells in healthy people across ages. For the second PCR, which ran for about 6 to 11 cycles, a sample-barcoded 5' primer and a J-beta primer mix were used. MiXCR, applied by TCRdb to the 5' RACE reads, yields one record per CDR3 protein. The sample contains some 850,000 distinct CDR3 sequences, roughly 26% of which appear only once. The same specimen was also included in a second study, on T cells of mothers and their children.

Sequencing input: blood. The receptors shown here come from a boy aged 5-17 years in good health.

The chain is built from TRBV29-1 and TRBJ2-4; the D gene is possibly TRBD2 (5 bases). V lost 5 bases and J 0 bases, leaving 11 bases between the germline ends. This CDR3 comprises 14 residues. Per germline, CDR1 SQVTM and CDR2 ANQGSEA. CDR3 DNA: TGCAGCGTTCTTGTTAGCGAAGCCAAAAACATTCAGTACTTC. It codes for CSVLVSEAKNIQYF. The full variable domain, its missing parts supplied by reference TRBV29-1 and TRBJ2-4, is SAVISQKPSRDICQRGTSLTIQCQVDSQVTMMFWYRQQPGQSLTLIATANQGSEATYESGFVIDKFPISRPNLTFSTLTVSNMSPEDSSIYLCSVLVSEAKNIQYFGAGTRLSVL.

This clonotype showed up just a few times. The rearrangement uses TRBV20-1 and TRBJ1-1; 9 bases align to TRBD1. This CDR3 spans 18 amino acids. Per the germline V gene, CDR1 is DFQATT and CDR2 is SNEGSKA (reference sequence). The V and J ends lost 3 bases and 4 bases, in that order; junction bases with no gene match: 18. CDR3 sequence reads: CSASRYRTGDWRTTEAFF. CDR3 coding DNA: TGCAGTGCTAGCAGGTATAGGACAGGGGACTGGCGAACCACTGAAGCTTTCTTT.

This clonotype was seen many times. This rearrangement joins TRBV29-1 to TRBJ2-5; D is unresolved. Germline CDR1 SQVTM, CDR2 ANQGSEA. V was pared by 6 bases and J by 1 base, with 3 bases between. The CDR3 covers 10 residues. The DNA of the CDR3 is TGCAGCGTCCGCCAAGAGACCCAGTACTTC. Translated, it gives CSVRQETQYF.

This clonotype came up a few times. CDR3 sequence (DNA): TGTGCCAGCAGTTATCCCGGCAGGGGGCGTTACAAGCAGTACTTC. Protein: CASSYPGRGRYKQYF. V and J are TRBV6-5 and TRBJ2-7; 8 positions match TRBD1. The CDR3 is made up of 15 amino acids. CDR1 is MNHEY and CDR2 is SVGAGI in the germline V gene. Trimming removed 3 bases from V and 8 bases from J; junction bases left unmatched: 12.

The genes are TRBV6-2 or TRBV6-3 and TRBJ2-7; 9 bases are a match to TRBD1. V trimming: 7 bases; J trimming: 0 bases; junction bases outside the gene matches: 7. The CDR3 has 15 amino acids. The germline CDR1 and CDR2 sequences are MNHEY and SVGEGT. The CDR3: CASIKGDRASYEQYF. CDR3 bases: TGTGCCAGCATCAAAGGGGACAGGGCCTCCTACGAGCAGTACTTC.

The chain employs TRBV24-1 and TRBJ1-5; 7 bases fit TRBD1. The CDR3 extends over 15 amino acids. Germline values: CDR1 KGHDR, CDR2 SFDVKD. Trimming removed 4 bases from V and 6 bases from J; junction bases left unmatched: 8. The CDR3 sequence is CATSDPTGVGQPQHF. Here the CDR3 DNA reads TGTGCCACCAGTGACCCTACAGGGGTCGGTCAGCCCCAGCATTTT.

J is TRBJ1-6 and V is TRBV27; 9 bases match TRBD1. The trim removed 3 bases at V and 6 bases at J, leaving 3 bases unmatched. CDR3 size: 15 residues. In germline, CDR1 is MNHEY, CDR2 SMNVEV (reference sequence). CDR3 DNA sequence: TGTGCCAGCAGTTTGCCGGGACAGGGTAATTCACCCCTCCACTTT. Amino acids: CASSLPGQGNSPLHF.

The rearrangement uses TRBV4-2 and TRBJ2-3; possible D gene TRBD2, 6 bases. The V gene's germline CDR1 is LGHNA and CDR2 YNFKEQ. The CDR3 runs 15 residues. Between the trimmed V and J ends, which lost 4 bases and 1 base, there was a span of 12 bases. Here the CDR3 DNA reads TGTGCCAGCAGCCTCAGGGAGGAGGGCACAGATACGCAGTATTTT. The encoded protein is CASSLREEGTDTQYF.

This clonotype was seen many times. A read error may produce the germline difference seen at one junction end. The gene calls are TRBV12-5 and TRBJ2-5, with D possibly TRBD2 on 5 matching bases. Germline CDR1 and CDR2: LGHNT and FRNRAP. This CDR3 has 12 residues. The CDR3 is CASGLSGLKLFF. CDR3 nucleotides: TGTGCTAGTGGTTTGTCGGGATTGAAACTGTTCTTC.

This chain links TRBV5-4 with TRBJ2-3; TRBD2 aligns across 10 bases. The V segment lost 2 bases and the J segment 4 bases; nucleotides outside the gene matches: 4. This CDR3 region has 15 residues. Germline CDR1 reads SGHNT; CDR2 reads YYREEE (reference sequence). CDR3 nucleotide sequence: TGTGCCAGCAGCTTTCTAGCGGGGGAGGCAGATACGCAGTATTTT. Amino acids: CASSFLAGEADTQYF. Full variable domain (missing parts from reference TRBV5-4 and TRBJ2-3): ETGVTQSPTHLIKTRGQQVTLRCSSQSGHNTVSWYQQALGQGPQFIFQYYREEENGRGNFPPRFSGLQFPNYSSELNVNALELDDSALYLCASSFLAGEADTQYFGPGTRLTVL.

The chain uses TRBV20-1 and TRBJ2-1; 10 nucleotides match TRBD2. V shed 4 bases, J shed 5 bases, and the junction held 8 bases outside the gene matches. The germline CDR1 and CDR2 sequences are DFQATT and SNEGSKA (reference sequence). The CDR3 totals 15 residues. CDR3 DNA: TGCAGTGCTAAAGAGCGGGGGGGACTCCACAATGAGCAGTTCTTC. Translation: CSAKERGGLHNEQFF.

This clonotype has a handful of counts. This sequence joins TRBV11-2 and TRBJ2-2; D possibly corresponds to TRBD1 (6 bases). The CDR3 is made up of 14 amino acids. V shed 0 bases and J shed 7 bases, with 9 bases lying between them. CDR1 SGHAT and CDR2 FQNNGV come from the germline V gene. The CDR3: CASSLEYRVGELFF. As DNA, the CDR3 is TGTGCCAGCAGCTTAGAATACAGGGTCGGGGAGCTGTTTTTT.

CDR3 region: CASSLAGQGAHEQFF. The CDR3 nucleotides are TGTGCCAGCAGTTTGGCGGGACAGGGGGCCCATGAGCAGTTCTTC. The chain carries TRBV12-3 or TRBV12-4 and TRBJ2-1; 12 bases are shared with TRBD1. The J segment lost 8 bases and the V segment lost 3 bases, leaving 5 bases of the junction unmatched. CDR3 length: 15 amino acids.

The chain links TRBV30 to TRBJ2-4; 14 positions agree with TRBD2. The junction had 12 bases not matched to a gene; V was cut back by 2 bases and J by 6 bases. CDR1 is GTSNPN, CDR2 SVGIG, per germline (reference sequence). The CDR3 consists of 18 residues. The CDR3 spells CAWSTARTSGGTGNIQYF. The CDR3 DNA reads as TGTGCCTGGAGTACCGCCAGGACTAGCGGGGGGACCGGAAACATTCAGTACTTC.